Listed below are T cell receptor beta chains from one sample, sequenced in a study of T cell repertoires in cytomegalovirus infection. TCRdb called the reads again in MiXCR, with one record for every CDR3 protein. This sample carries approximately 340,000 distinct CDR3 sequences, approximately 32% of them seen once, and the ten largest clones take 20%. No antigen has been identified for these receptors. Sequencing used cultured PBMCs, obtained from culture after CMV antigen stimulation. The origin of the receptors is a human donor in good health (CMV status not recorded). Some clones in this sample may be carry-over from other donors' samples. Both conserved end residues are part of each CDR3. The D gene is left open where the match is weak. The size of a clone is reported for some rows only, either as once, few or many, or as a class for expanded clones.

size	J	V	D	CDR3	DNA
many	TRBJ2-7	TRBV29-1	NA	CSVEGDTYEQYF	TGCAGCGTTGAAGGGGACACCTACGAGCAGTACTTC
few	TRBJ1-6	TRBV5-4	TRBD1	CASSFSQGADSPLHF	TGTGCCAGCAGCTTCTCACAGGGGGCCGATTCACCCCTCCACTTT
NA	TRBJ1-2	TRBV20-1	NA	CSASEAGYGYTF	TGCAGTGCTAGCGAAGCAGGCTATGGCTACACCTTC
NA	TRBJ2-1	TRBV28	TRBD2	CASSYTLAGGFNEQFF	TGTGCCAGCAGCTATACACTAGCGGGAGGGTTTAATGAGCAGTTCTTC
few	TRBJ1-2	TRBV28	NA	CASSLWPENYGYTF	TGTGCCAGCAGTTTATGGCCGGAAAACTATGGCTACACCTTC
NA	TRBJ1-6	TRBV12-3/TRBV12-4	NA	CASSQTARLGNSPLHF	TGTGCCAGCAGCCAAACGGCGCGGCTGGGTAATTCACCCCTCCACTTT
many	TRBJ2-1	TRBV7-6	TRBD1	CASSFPRQGSHEQFF	TGTGCCAGCAGCTTCCCAAGACAGGGTTCCCATGAGCAGTTCTTC
many	TRBJ1-1	TRBV18	NA	CASSPLGAPGKSTEAFF	TGTGCCAGCTCACCACTAGGGGCCCCGGGCAAAAGCACTGAAGCTTTCTTT
NA	TRBJ2-1	TRBV6-6	TRBD1	CASSRQGAKNEQFF	TGTGCCAGCAGTAGACAGGGGGCGAAGAATGAGCAGTTCTTC
many	TRBJ1-1	TRBV5-1	TRBD1	CASSLGGYNTEAFF	TGCGCCAGCAGCTTAGGGGGCTACAACACTGAAGCTTTCTTT
NA	TRBJ2-6	TRBV6-8	NA	CASSSVLSGGANVLTF	TGTGCCAGCAGTTCAGTTCTCTCTGGAGGGGCCAACGTCCTGACTTTC
few	TRBJ2-7	TRBV10-3	TRBD2	CAISSGSSGRAYEQYF	TGTGCCATCAGCTCTGGAAGTAGCGGGAGAGCCTACGAGCAGTACTTC
few	TRBJ2-3	TRBV27	TRBD2	CATGTSGGRITDTQYF	TGTGCCACGGGGACTAGCGGGGGACGAATCACAGATACGCAGTATTTT
few	TRBJ1-2	TRBV6-1	NA	CASRTFNYGYTF	TGTGCCAGCAGAACATTCAACTATGGCTACACCTTC
NA	TRBJ2-1	TRBV20-1	TRBD2	CSARTSGMLNEQFF	TGCAGTGCAAGGACTAGCGGGATGTTGAATGAGCAGTTCTTC
NA	TRBJ2-3	TRBV28	TRBD2	CASSFGILLAGVTDTQYF	TGTGCCAGCAGTTTTGGAATATTACTAGCGGGAGTGACAGATACGCAGTATTTT
NA	TRBJ2-3	TRBV7-3	TRBD1	CASSLGGTGDRVDTQYF	TGTGCCAGCAGCTTAGGGGGGACAGGGGACCGTGTGGATACGCAGTATTTT
many	TRBJ1-2	TRBV5-1	NA	CASSLDSSNYGYTF	TGCGCCAGCAGCTTGGATTCTTCTAACTATGGCTACACCTTC
NA	TRBJ2-2	TRBV2	TRBD2	CATTVVAGDTGELFF	TGTGCCACCACAGTCGTAGCGGGAGACACCGGGGAGCTGTTTTTT
NA	TRBJ2-5	TRBV25-1	TRBD1	CASSEPQDRGWQETQYF	TGTGCCAGCAGTGAACCCCAGGACAGGGGTTGGCAAGAGACCCAGTACTTC
NA	TRBJ1-5	TRBV9	NA	CASSVGHRENQPQHF	TGTGCCAGCAGCGTAGGTCACCGCGAAAATCAGCCCCAGCATTTT
NA	TRBJ2-3	TRBV28	TRBD2	CASCGPAGGYSADTQYF	TGTGCCAGCTGTGGGCCAGCGGGAGGTTACTCCGCAGATACGCAGTATTTT
NA	TRBJ1-2	TRBV29-1	NA	CSVEGGVGSNYGYTF	TGCAGCGTTGAAGGGGGGGTCGGTTCTAACTATGGCTACACCTTC
NA	TRBJ2-3	TRBV19	NA	CASNNRQDTQYF	TGTGCCAGTAACAATCGGCAGGATACGCAGTATTTT
few	TRBJ1-2	TRBV6-2/TRBV6-3	NA	CASSYGASYGYTF	TGTGCCAGCAGTTACGGGGCCTCCTATGGCTACACCTTC
NA	TRBJ2-2	TRBV28	NA	CASSPGIWDIPNTGELFF	TGTGCCAGCAGCCCAGGGATCTGGGACATACCGAACACCGGGGAGCTGTTTTTT
many	TRBJ1-5	TRBV10-3	NA	CAISESPVEPQHF	TGTGCCATCAGTGAGTCGCCGGTAGAGCCCCAGCATTTT
NA	TRBJ2-2	TRBV20-1	NA	CSAPSPGTGELFF	TGCAGTGCGCCGAGTCCGGGAACCGGGGAGCTGTTTTTT
NA	TRBJ1-4	TRBV19	NA	CASSATASVEKLFF	TGTGCCAGTAGTGCGACAGCCTCTGTGGAAAAACTGTTTTTT
few	TRBJ2-5	TRBV7-3	TRBD2	CASSLGLAGPEETQYF	TGTGCCAGCAGCTTAGGGCTAGCGGGACCGGAAGAGACCCAGTACTTC
NA	TRBJ1-5	TRBV28	NA	CASSLPQSSNQPQHF	TGTGCCAGCAGTTTACCGCAGAGTAGCAATCAGCCCCAGCATTTT